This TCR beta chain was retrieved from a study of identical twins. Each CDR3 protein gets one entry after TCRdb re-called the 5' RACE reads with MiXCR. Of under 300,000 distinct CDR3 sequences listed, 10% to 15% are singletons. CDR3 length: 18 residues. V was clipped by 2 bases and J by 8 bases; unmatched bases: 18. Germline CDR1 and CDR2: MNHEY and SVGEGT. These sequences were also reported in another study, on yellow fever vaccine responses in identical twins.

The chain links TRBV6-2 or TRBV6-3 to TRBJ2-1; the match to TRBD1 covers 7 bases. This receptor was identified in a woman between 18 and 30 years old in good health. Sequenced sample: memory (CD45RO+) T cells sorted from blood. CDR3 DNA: TGTGCCAGCAGTTACCCGCCCTCTTCTCTCGGGACAGCCGATGAGCAGTTCTTC. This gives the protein CASSYPPSSLGTADEQFF.